Below are 26 T cell receptor beta chains sequenced from a single sample in a study of blood T cell repertoires in COVID-19. Libraries were prepared by immunoSEQ multiplex PCR; TCRdb keeps only in-frame clonotypes and omits some of them. In the table there are approximately 140,000 clones, over 65% of which are singletons. Sequences were obtained from peripheral blood. These TCRs come from a man in his forties or fifties with acute or convalescent COVID-19.

The chain employs TRBV5-1 and TRBJ2-3, with D perhaps TRBD1 (5 bases). In germline, CDR1 is SGHRS, CDR2 YFSETQ. The CDR3 totals 15 residues. V was trimmed by 0 bases and J by 4 bases, leaving 12 bases between them. CDR3: CASSLAAAGPDTQYF. CDR3 coding DNA: TGCGCCAGCAGCTTGGCCGCGGCAGGGCCAGATACGCAGTATTTT. Drawing the rest from reference TRBV5-1 and TRBJ2-3, the complete variable domain is KAGVTQTPRYLIKTRGQQVTLSCSPISGHRSVSWYQQTPGQGLQFLFEYFSETQRNKGNFPGRFSGRQFSNSRSEMNVSTLELGDSALYLCASSLAAAGPDTQYFGPGTRLTVL.

The rearrangement uses TRBV7-2 and TRBJ2-5; D perhaps matches TRBD2 (5 bases). The CDR3 is 15 amino acids. The germline gives CDR1 SGHTA, CDR2 FQGNSA. V was shortened by 0 bases and J by 0 bases, with 8 bases between the two germline ends. The chain's CDR3 is CASSLASGNQETQYF. The CDR3 nucleotides are TGTGCCAGCAGCTTAGCGTCGGGGAACCAAGAGACCCAGTACTTC.

Comment on this clone: Other nucleotide sequences in the sample specify the same CDR3. The chain is built from TRBV11-2 and TRBJ2-1, with D maybe TRBD2 (6 bases). The V gene's germline CDR1 is SGHAT and CDR2 FQNNGV. V shed 5 bases and J shed 5 bases, with 10 bases lying between them. CDR3 length: 13 residues. This chain's CDR3 is CASSLGLNNEQFF. The DNA for the CDR3 is TGTGCCAGCAGCCTGGGACTTAACAATGAGCAGTTCTTC. Full variable domain (remainder filled in from reference TRBV11-2 and TRBJ2-1): EAGVAQSPRYKIIEKRQSVAFWCNPISGHATLYWYQQILGQGPKLLIQFQNNGVVDDSQLPKDRFSAERLKGVDSTLKIQPAKLEDSAVYLCASSLGLNNEQFFGPGTRLTVL.

The chain recombines TRBV11-2 with TRBJ1-1; D is possibly TRBD1 (6 bases). There are 15 residues in the CDR3. Germline CDR1 and CDR2: SGHAT and FQNNGV. Trimming pared 6 bases from V and 2 bases from J, leaving 16 bases between. In DNA form, the CDR3 reads TGTGCCAGCAGGCGCACAGGGCCTAAAAACACTGAAGCTTTCTTT. Translation: CASRRTGPKNTEAFF.

V is TRBV20-1 and J is TRBJ1-6, with 7 positions matching TRBD1. Germline values: CDR1 DFQATT, CDR2 SNEGSKA (reference sequence). V was clipped by 3 bases and J by 6 bases; unmatched bases: 5. CDR3 size: 14 residues. CDR3 region: CSASGGTANSPLHF. The CDR3 DNA sequence: TGCAGTGCTAGTGGGGGGACAGCTAATTCACCCCTCCACTTT.

This chain joins TRBV5-6 and TRBJ1-1; D might be TRBD1 (5 bases). The CDR3 is made up of 14 amino acids. Germline values: CDR1 SGHDT, CDR2 YYEEEE. The V and J ends lost 1 base and 5 bases respectively, with 12 bases between them. The CDR3 is CASSLRGEDTEAFF. CDR3 DNA: TGTGCCAGCAGCTTGCGGGGGGAGGATACTGAAGCTTTCTTT.

The V and J genes are TRBV9 and TRBJ2-1, with D perhaps matching TRBD1 (5 bases). Germline CDR1 is SGDLS and CDR2 is YYNGEE. CDR3 length: 15 amino acids. Trimming removed 4 bases at V and 7 bases at J, with 18 bases between. The CDR3 DNA sequence: TGTGCCAGCAGCTCGTATGGTGAGACAGATAATGAGCAGTTCTTC. Protein: CASSSYGETDNEQFF.

J is TRBJ2-1 and V is TRBV7-8, with D perhaps matching TRBD1 (6 bases). Trimming removed 2 bases from V and 3 bases from J, with 11 bases in between. Germline lookup yields CDR1 SGHVS and CDR2 FQNEAQ. The CDR3 contains 15 residues. This CDR3 is CASSLMDSDYNEQFF. The CDR3, as DNA: TGTGCCAGCAGCTTAATGGACAGCGACTACAATGAGCAGTTCTTC.

In regard to this clone: Other DNA sequences in the same sample also yield this CDR3. The chain has TRBV2 and TRBJ1-5; 8 nucleotides agree with TRBD1. The CDR3 totals 13 residues. V lost 7 bases and J lost 5; bases outside the gene matches: 4. CDR1 SNHLY and CDR2 FYNNEI come from the germline V gene. CDR3 loop: CASKDRGDQPQHF. In nucleotides, the CDR3 is TGTGCCAGCAAAGACAGGGGCGATCAGCCCCAGCATTTT.

The V gene is TRBV2, the J gene TRBJ2-5, with 7 nucleotides matching TRBD1. The CDR3 length is 13 residues. V shed 6 bases and J 2 bases; nucleotides not matched to a gene: 3. Germline V CDR1 and CDR2: SNHLY, FYNNEI. CDR3 amino acids: CASRHRGQETQYF. DNA of the CDR3: TGTGCCAGCAGACACAGGGGACAAGAGACCCAGTACTTC.

V usage is TRBV7-2 and J usage is TRBJ1-1, with D maybe TRBD1 (5 bases). The germline V and J ends were trimmed by 2 bases and 0 bases, with 10 bases remaining between them. This CDR3 region has 15 residues. CDR1 is SGHTA, CDR2 FQGNSA, per germline. CDR3 loop: CASSLQGKMNTEAFF. In DNA form, the CDR3 reads TGTGCCAGCAGCTTACAGGGAAAGATGAACACTGAAGCTTTCTTT. The variable domain in full, completed from reference TRBV7-2 and TRBJ1-1, reads GAGVSQSPSNKVTEKGKDVELRCDPISGHTALYWYRQSLGQGLEFLIYFQGNSAPDKSGLPSDRFSAERTGGSVSTLTIQRTQQEDSAVYLCASSLQGKMNTEAFFGQGTRLTVV.

The rearrangement links TRBV7-9 to TRBJ1-2; D call uncertain. With 4 bases removed from V and 4 bases from J, the gap between germline ends came to 16 bases. The CDR3 totals 15 residues. The germline CDR1 and CDR2 sequences are SEHNR and FQNEAQ (reference sequence). CDR3 nucleotide sequence: TGTGCCAGCAGCTCCACACAGCCGAGCCCCTATGGCTACACCTTC. Protein: CASSSTQPSPYGYTF. Supplemented by reference TRBV7-9 and TRBJ1-2, the full variable domain reads DTGVSQNPRHKITKRGQNVTFRCDPISEHNRLYWYRQTLGQGPEFLTYFQNEAQLEKSRLLSDRFSAERPKGSFSTLEIQRTEQGDSAMYLCASSSTQPSPYGYTFGSGTRLTVV.

The chain has TRBV27 and TRBJ1-6; 10 bases align to TRBD1. The germline V gene encodes CDR1 MNHEY and CDR2 SMNVEV (reference sequence). V shed 4 bases, J shed 10 bases, and the junction held 4 bases outside the gene matches. The CDR3 length is 14 residues. This chain's CDR3 is CASSWDRGDSPLHF. DNA for the CDR3: TGTGCCAGCAGTTGGGACAGGGGAGACTCACCCCTCCACTTT.

The chain links TRBV10-3 to TRBJ2-3, with 8 bases aligning to TRBD2. The germline CDR1 and CDR2 sequences are ENHRY and SYGVKD. With V trimmed by 6 bases and J by 5 bases, 7 bases remained unmatched. The CDR3 loop spans 14 amino acids. The chain's CDR3 is CAISSGGAKDTQYF. DNA for the CDR3: TGTGCCATCAGCTCCGGGGGGGCCAAAGATACGCAGTATTTT.

The V and J genes are TRBV14 and TRBJ2-3; TRBD2 matches 9 bases. The ends lost 4 bases at V and 4 bases at J; junction bases unmatched: 3. The germline V gene encodes CDR1 SGHDN and CDR2 FVKESK. The CDR3 is 14 residues long. DNA of the CDR3: TGTGCCAGCAGCCTGGGACTAGCAGCAGATACGCAGTATTTT. Its translation: CASSLGLAADTQYF.

The genes are TRBV7-3 and TRBJ1-1, with 7 bases that match TRBD1. Trimming took 5 bases from V and 2 from J; bases not matched to a gene: 8. This CDR3 contains 15 residues. Germline V CDR1 and CDR2: SGHTA, FQGTGA. The CDR3 nucleotides read TGTGCCAGCAGCACTCGGACAGGAAGTAACACTGAAGCTTTCTTT. Amino acids: CASSTRTGSNTEAFF.

V gene TRBV29-1 combines with J gene TRBJ1-2, with 7 bases fitting TRBD1. The CDR3 sequence is 15 residues long. From germline, CDR1 is SQVTM and CDR2 ANQGSEA. V lost 8 bases and J lost 3; bases outside the gene matches: 15. The CDR3 reads CSIRTGADVDYGYTF. CDR3 coding DNA: TGCAGCATACGGACAGGAGCTGACGTCGACTATGGCTACACCTTC.

The V call is TRBV19, the J call TRBJ2-2, with D possibly matching TRBD2 (6 bases). Germline V lookup: CDR1 LNHDA, CDR2 SQIVND (reference sequence). V was cut by 5 bases and J by 2 bases, with 9 bases left in between. The length of the CDR3 is 14 residues. CDR3 sequence: CASSGGLNTGELFF. In DNA, the CDR3 is TGTGCCAGTAGTGGCGGACTAAACACCGGGGAGCTGTTTTTT.

The chain couples TRBV19 to TRBJ2-7, with TRBD1 matching over 8 bases. The CDR3 contains 15 residues. Losses at the gene ends were 7 bases for V and 1 base for J; bases not matched to a gene: 9. Germline V gives CDR1 LNHDA, CDR2 SQIVND (reference sequence). This CDR3 reads CASTQDRGGSYEQYF. CDR3 DNA: TGTGCCAGTACCCAAGACAGGGGCGGTTCCTACGAGCAGTACTTC.

The rearrangement uses TRBV5-8 and TRBJ2-5; 12 bases agree with TRBD1. Germline-derived CDR1 and CDR2 are SGHTS and YDEGEE. Trimming took 4 bases from V and 5 from J; bases not matched to a gene: 6. The CDR3 runs to 15 residues. In DNA form, the CDR3 reads TGTGCCAGCAGCCTGGGACAGGGGGCCGAGGAGACCCAGTACTTC. Protein sequence: CASSLGQGAEETQYF.

In its sample, this clone was seen once. This chain connects TRBV27 to TRBJ2-2; 12 nucleotides agree with TRBD2. The germline gives CDR1 MNHEY, CDR2 SMNVEV (reference sequence). The length of the CDR3 is 20 residues. Trimming took 0 bases from V and 2 from J; bases not matched to a gene: 10. The CDR3 sequence is CASSLSHLAGGPNNTGELFF. CDR3 DNA: TGTGCCAGCAGTTTATCGCATCTAGCGGGGGGGCCGAACAACACCGGGGAGCTGTTTTTT.

The rearrangement uses TRBV10-1 and TRBJ1-1; the D gene is possibly TRBD1 (5 bases). Trimming pared 2 bases from V and 7 bases from J, leaving 8 bases between. Germline V gives CDR1 WNHNN, CDR2 SYGVQD (reference sequence). The CDR3 length is 12 residues. The chain's CDR3 is CASSEQGFEAFF. The CDR3 region has the DNA TGCGCCAGCAGTGAGCAGGGATTTGAAGCTTTCTTT.

The chain couples TRBV19 to TRBJ2-3, with a possible D match to TRBD2 (7 bases). Germline V gene data show CDR1 as LNHDA and CDR2 as SQIVND (reference sequence). The CDR3 covers 16 residues. V lost 0 bases, J lost 6 bases, and 16 bases lay in between. The CDR3 protein is CASSIDNGGAGDTQYF. CDR3 bases: TGTGCCAGTAGTATAGATAATGGGGGGGCTGGGGATACGCAGTATTTT.

J is TRBJ2-6 and V is TRBV18; unclear D gene. The V and J ends lost 3 bases and 4 bases respectively, with 7 bases between them. This CDR3 has 14 amino acids. CDR1 is KGHSH, CDR2 LQKENI, per germline. CDR3 amino acids: CASSPMAGANVLTF. The CDR3 DNA is TGTGCCAGCTCACCCATGGCCGGGGCCAACGTCCTGACTTTC.

The V gene is TRBV18, the J gene TRBJ1-1, with a possible D match to TRBD1 (5 bases). Trimming shortened V by 4 bases and J by 6 bases, and 12 bases separated the two germline ends. The germline gives CDR1 KGHSH, CDR2 LQKENI. The CDR3 runs 13 residues. The CDR3 DNA reads as TGTGCCAGCTCACAGGGGTTGTTGGCTGAAGCTTTCTTT. It encodes CASSQGLLAEAFF.

The V gene is TRBV7-8, the J gene TRBJ1-4; no definite D call. The germline CDR1 and CDR2 sequences are SGHVS and FQNEAQ. V lost 6 bases, J lost 2 bases, and 10 bases lay in between. The CDR3 contains 14 residues. The CDR3 region is CASSDSRTNEKLFF. DNA for the CDR3: TGTGCCAGCAGTGACTCGCGGACTAATGAAAAACTGTTTTTT.